This TCR beta chain was documented in a study of blood T cell repertoires in COVID-19. V was clipped by 5 bases and J by 0 bases, with 7 bases between them. Germline CDR1 SGHNT, CDR2 YENEEA. This CDR3 comprises 14 residues. Using immunoSEQ multiplex PCR, the repertoire was profiled, and TCRdb retains in-frame clones only, with some absent. The data hold 200,000 to 250,000 clones, with more than 80% observed a single time. Specimen: PBMCs or T cells enriched from blood (not recorded which). The rearrangement uses TRBV11-3 and TRBJ1-4; D ambiguous. This TCR was recovered from a man between 60 and 70 years old who had recovered from COVID-19. CDR3 sequence: CASSTDATNEKLFF. CDR3 DNA: TGTGCCAGCAGCACAGATGCAACTAATGAAAAACTGTTTTTT.